The next 11 T cell receptor beta chains were all read from a single sample in a study of cytomegalovirus exposure and HLA in healthy donors. Assay: immunoSEQ multiplex PCR; the TCRdb copy retains only in-frame clones and omits some. The data hold tens of thousands of clones, with under 95% observed a single time. The specimen sequenced was PBMCs. The receptors derive from a man aged 18 to 35 in good health and CMV-seronegative.

This chain joins TRBV18 and TRBJ2-2; TRBD1 matches at 7 bases. The CDR3 is 18 amino acids. Germline lookup yields CDR1 KGHSH and CDR2 LQKENI. The V gene end was trimmed by 4 bases and the J gene end by 4 bases; junction bases not matched to a gene: 15. The CDR3 protein is CASSLKTPGGFTTGELFF. CDR3 nucleotide sequence: TGTGCCAGCTCACTGAAAACTCCAGGGGGATTTACCACCGGGGAGCTGTTTTTT.

This sequence joins TRBV7-3 and TRBJ2-3; 10 nucleotides line up with TRBD2. Germline V gives CDR1 SGHTA, CDR2 FQGTGA. The junction had 16 bases not matched to a gene; V was cut back by 8 bases and J by 8 bases. The CDR3 has 16 residues. CDR3 DNA sequence: TGTGCCAGCGCTAAGTCGGCGCTAGCGGGAGAGGGTACGCAGTATTTT. Its protein is CASAKSALAGEGTQYF.

This clone appeared a single time. CDR3 DNA: TGTGCCAGCAGCTTAACAGACAGAAACTACGAGCAGTACTTC. Amino acid sequence: CASSLTDRNYEQYF. The gene calls are TRBV7-9 and TRBJ2-7, with a tentative D call TRBD1 (5 bases). The V end lost 2 bases, the J end lost 3 bases, and 11 bases lay between the germline ends. Germline V gene data show CDR1 as SEHNR and CDR2 as FQNEAQ (reference sequence). The CDR3 totals 14 residues.

The chain recombines TRBV18 with TRBJ1-1, with D unresolved. Germline loops: CDR1 KGHSH, CDR2 LQKENI. V lost 6 bases and J 1 base, leaving 12 bases between the germline ends. CDR3 length: 14 residues. The DNA for the CDR3 is TGTGCCAGCTCGGTCGATCGGGGGAACACTGAAGCTTTCTTT. Translated: CASSVDRGNTEAFF. Full variable domain (missing parts from reference TRBV18 and TRBJ1-1): NAGVMQNPRHLVRRRGQEARLRCSPMKGHSHVYWYRQLPEEGLKFMVYLQKENIIDESGMPKERFSAEFPKEGPSILRIQQVVRGDSAAYFCASSVDRGNTEAFFGQGTRLTVV.

CDR3 in amino acids: CASSLTIGATGISNEQFF. CDR3 DNA sequence: TGCGCCAGCAGCTTGACAATCGGGGCGACAGGGATAAGCAATGAGCAGTTCTTC. The chain employs TRBV5-1 and TRBJ2-1, with TRBD1 matching 7 bases. Germline V CDR1 and CDR2: SGHRS, YFSETQ. V was pared by 1 base and J by 6 bases, with 16 bases of the junction left unmatched. This CDR3 contains 18 residues.

V gene TRBV28 combines with J gene TRBJ2-4; 7 positions match TRBD2. The V segment lost 5 bases and the J segment 10 bases; nucleotides outside the gene matches: 8. The germline CDR1 and CDR2 sequences are MDHEN and SYDVKM. The CDR3 extends over 13 amino acids. The CDR3 nucleotides are TGTGCCAGCAGTCCACTAGCGAATCTAATTCAGTACTTC. Translating gives CASSPLANLIQYF.

CDR3 in amino acids: CASSLGARDEQYF. In DNA, the CDR3 is TGTGCCAGCAGCTTAGGGGCCAGGGACGAGCAGTACTTC. The chain is built from TRBV7-9 and TRBJ2-7, with D possibly matching TRBD1 (5 bases). This CDR3 contains 13 residues. From germline, CDR1 is SEHNR and CDR2 FQNEAQ (reference sequence). The V gene lost 1 base and the J gene lost 5 bases, with 9 bases spanning the gap. The whole variable domain, remainder taken from reference TRBV7-9 and TRBJ2-7, is DTGVSQNPRHKITKRGQNVTFRCDPISEHNRLYWYRQTLGQGPEFLTYFQNEAQLEKSRLLSDRFSAERPKGSFSTLEIQRTEQGDSAMYLCASSLGARDEQYFGPGTRLTVT.

V usage is TRBV5-5 and J usage is TRBJ2-7; 9 nucleotides line up with TRBD2. The V and J ends lost 3 bases and 6 bases, in that order; junction bases with no gene match: 13. Germline assignment: CDR1 SGHKS and CDR2 YYEKEE (reference sequence). CDR3 length: 16 residues. CDR3 amino acids: CASSSSGLREGSEQYF. The CDR3 nucleotides are TGTGCCAGCAGCTCCTCAGGTTTGCGGGAGGGGAGCGAGCAGTACTTC.

The rearrangement links TRBV9 to TRBJ2-7, with TRBD2 as a possible D gene (5 bases). V lost 0 bases, J lost 3 bases, and 13 bases lay in between. Germline-derived CDR1 and CDR2 are SGDLS and YYNGEE. The CDR3 is 15 amino acids. The CDR3, as DNA: TGTGCCAGCAGCGTAGCTTGGGAAGCGGTCTACGAGCAGTACTTC. This codes for CASSVAWEAVYEQYF.

V and J are TRBV6-5 and TRBJ2-3; 11 nucleotides align to TRBD1. The CDR3 has 14 residues. From germline, CDR1 is MNHEY and CDR2 SVGAGI. V gave up 7 bases and J gave up 3 bases; unmatched junction bases: 3. This CDR3 is CASTGTGGTDTQYF. In DNA form, the CDR3 reads TGTGCCAGCACCGGGACAGGGGGGACAGATACGCAGTATTTT.

J is TRBJ2-7 and V is TRBV7-6; 7 bases are shared with TRBD1. There are 14 residues in the CDR3. J lost 3 bases, V lost 3 bases, and 5 bases had no gene match. Germline V gene data show CDR1 as SGHVS and CDR2 as FNYEAQ. The CDR3 sequence is CASSFGDRDYEQYF. The CDR3 DNA is TGTGCCAGCAGCTTCGGAGACAGGGACTACGAGCAGTACTTC. The full variable domain, its missing parts supplied by reference TRBV7-6 and TRBJ2-7, is GAGVSQSPRYKVTKRGQDVALRCDPISGHVSLYWYRQALGQGPEFLTYFNYEAQQDKSGLPNDRFSAERPEGSISTLTIQRTEQRDSAMYRCASSFGDRDYEQYFGPGTRLTVT.